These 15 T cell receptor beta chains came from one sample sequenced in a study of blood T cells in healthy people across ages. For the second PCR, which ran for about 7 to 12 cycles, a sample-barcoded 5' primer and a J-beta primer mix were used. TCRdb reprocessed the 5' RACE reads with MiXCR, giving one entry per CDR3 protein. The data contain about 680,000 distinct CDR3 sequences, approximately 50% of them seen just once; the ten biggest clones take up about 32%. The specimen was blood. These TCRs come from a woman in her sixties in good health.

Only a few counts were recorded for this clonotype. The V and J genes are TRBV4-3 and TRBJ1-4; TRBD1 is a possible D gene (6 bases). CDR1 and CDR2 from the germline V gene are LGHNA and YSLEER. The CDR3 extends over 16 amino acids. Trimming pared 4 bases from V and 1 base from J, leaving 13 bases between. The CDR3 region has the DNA TGCGCCAGCAGCCCTCTCGGACAGATAACTAATGAAAAACTGTTTTTT. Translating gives CASSPLGQITNEKLFF.

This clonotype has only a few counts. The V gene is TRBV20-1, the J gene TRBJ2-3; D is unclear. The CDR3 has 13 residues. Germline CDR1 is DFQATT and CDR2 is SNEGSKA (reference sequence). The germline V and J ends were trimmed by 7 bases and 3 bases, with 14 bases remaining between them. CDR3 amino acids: CSVVWAGTDTQYF. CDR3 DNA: TGCAGTGTAGTGTGGGCCGGTACAGATACGCAGTATTTT.

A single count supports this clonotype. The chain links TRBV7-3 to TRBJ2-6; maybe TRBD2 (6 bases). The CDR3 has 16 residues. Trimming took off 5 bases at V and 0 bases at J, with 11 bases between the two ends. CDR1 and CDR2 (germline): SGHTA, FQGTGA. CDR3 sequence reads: CASSPGTYSGANVLTF. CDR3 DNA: TGTGCCAGCAGCCCCGGGACTTACTCTGGGGCCAACGTCCTGACTTTC.

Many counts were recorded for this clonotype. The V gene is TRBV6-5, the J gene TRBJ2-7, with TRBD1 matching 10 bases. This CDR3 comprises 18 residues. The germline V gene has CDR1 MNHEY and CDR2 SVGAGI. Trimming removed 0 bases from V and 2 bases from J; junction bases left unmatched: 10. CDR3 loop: CASSYSNSGQGEPYEQYF. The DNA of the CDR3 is TGTGCCAGCAGTTACTCGAATTCTGGACAGGGGGAACCCTACGAGCAGTACTTC.

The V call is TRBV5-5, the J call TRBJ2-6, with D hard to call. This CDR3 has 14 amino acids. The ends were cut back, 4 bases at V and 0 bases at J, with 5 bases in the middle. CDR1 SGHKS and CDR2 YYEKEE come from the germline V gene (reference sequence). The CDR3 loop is CASSGISGANVLTF. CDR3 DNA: TGTGCCAGCAGCGGAATCTCTGGGGCCAACGTCCTGACTTTC.

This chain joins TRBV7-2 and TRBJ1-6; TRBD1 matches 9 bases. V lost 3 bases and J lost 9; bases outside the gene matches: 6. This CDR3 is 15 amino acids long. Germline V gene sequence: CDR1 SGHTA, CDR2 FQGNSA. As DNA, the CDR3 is TGTGCCAGCAGCTTGGACGGGACAGGGCGTTCACCCCTCCACTTT. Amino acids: CASSLDGTGRSPLHF.

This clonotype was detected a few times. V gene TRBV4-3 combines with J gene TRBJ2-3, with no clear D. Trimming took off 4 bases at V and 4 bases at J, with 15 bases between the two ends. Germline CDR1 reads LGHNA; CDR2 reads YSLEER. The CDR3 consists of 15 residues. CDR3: CASSLLSSGPDTQYF. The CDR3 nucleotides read TGCGCCAGCAGCCTTTTGTCTTCCGGTCCAGATACGCAGTATTTT.

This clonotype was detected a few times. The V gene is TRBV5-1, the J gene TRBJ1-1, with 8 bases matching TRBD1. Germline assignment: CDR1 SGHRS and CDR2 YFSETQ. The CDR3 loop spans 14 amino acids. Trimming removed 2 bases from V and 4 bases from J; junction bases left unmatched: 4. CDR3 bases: TGCGCCAGCAGCTTTCGTCAGGGGGCCACTGAAGCTTTCTTT. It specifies CASSFRQGATEAFF.

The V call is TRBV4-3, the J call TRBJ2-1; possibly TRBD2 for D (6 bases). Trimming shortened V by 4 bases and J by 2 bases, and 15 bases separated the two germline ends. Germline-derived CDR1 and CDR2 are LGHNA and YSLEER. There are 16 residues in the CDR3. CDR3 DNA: TGCGCCAGCAGCCGCAGCGGGCCGGGACCCTACAATGAGCAGTTCTTC. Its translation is CASSRSGPGPYNEQFF.

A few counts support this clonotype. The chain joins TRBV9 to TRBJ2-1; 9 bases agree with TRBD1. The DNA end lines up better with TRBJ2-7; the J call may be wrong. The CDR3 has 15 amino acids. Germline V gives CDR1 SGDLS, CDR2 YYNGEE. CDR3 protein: CASSVVQGARNEQYF. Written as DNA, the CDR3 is TGTGCCAGCAGCGTAGTACAGGGGGCGAGGAATGAGCAGTACTTC.

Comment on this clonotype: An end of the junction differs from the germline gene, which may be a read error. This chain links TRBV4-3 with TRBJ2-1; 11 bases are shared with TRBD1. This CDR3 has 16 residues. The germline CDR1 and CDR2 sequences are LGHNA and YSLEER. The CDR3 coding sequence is TGCGCCGGCAGCCCCGGACAGGGGGCCCTCGGGGATGAGCAGTTCTTC. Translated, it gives CAGSPGQGALGDEQFF.

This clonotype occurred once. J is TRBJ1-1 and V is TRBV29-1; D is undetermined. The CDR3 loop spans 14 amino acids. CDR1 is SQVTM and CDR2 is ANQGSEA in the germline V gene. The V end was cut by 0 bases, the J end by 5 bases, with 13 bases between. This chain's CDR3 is CSVEDPFQRTEAFF. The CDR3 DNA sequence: TGCAGCGTTGAAGACCCCTTTCAACGGACTGAAGCTTTCTTT.

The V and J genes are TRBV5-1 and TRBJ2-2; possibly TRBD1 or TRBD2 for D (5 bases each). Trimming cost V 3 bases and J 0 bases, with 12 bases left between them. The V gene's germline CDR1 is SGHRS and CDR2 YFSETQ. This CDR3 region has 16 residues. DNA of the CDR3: TGCGCCAGCAGCTCGGGACCCCACGCGAACACCGGGGAGCTGTTTTTT. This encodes CASSSGPHANTGELFF.

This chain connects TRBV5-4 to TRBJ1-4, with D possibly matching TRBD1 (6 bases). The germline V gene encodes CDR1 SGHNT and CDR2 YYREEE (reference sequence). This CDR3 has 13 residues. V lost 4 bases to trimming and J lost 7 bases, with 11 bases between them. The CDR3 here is CASSLRGAEKLFF. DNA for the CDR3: TGTGCCAGCAGCCTCAGGGGCGCTGAAAAACTGTTTTTT.

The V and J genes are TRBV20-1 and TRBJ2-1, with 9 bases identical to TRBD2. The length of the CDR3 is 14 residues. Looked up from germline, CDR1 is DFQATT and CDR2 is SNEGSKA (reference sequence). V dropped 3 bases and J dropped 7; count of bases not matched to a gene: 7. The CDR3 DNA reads TGCAGTGCTAGTACTAGCGGGTCTGGAAATGAGCAGTTCTTC. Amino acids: CSASTSGSGNEQFF.